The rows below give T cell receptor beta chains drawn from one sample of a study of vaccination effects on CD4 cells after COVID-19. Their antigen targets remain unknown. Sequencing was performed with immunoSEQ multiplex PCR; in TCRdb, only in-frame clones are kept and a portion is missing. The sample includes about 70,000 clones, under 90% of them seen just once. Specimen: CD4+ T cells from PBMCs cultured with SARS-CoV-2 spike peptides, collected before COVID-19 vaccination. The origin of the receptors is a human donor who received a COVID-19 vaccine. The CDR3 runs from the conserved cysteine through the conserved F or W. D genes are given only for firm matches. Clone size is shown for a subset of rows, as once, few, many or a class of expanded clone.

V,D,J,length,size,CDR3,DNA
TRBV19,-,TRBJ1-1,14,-,CASSIGDMGTEAFF,TGTGCCAGTAGTATTGGGGACATGGGCACTGAAGCTTTCTTT
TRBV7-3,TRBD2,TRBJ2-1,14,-,CASSSQGGSGGLFF,TGTGCCAGCAGCTCCCAGGGCGGGAGCGGGGGGTTATTCTTC
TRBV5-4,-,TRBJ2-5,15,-,CASSLDRHVQETQYF,TGTGCCAGCAGCTTGGACCGGCACGTCCAAGAGACCCAGTACTTC
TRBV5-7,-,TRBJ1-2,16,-,CASSPWIAQGQYGYTF,TGTGCCAGCAGCCCCTGGATTGCGCAGGGGCAGTATGGCTACACCTTC
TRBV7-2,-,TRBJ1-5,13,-,CASSLGREQPQHF,TGTGCCAGCAGCCTCGGCAGGGAACAGCCCCAGCATTTT
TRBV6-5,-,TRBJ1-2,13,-,CAGSRDRIGGYTF,TGTGCCGGGAGCCGAGACAGGATAGGGGGCTACACCTTC
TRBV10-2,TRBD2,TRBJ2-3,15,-,CASRPGTSGADTQYF,TGCGCCAGCAGGCCGGGGACTAGCGGGGCAGATACGCAGTATTTT
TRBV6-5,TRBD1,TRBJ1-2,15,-,CASSHRDSDSYGYTF,TGTGCCAGCAGCCATCGGGACAGCGACAGCTATGGCTACACCTTC
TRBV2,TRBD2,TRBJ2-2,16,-,CASKALAGGLTGELFF,TGTGCCAGCAAGGCTCTAGCGGGGGGGCTCACCGGGGAGCTGTTTTTT
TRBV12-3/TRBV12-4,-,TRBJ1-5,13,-,CASSRGGGQPQHF,TGTGCCAGCAGCCGTGGAGGGGGTCAGCCCCAGCATTTT
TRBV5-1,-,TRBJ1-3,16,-,CASSPRAEGIGNTIYF,TGCGCCAGCAGCCCCCGGGCCGAGGGAATTGGAAACACCATATATTTT
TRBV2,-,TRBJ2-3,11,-,CASRGTITQYF,TGTGCCAGCAGAGGCACCATCACGCAGTATTTT
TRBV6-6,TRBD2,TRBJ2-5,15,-,CASSPGLAGVETQYF,TGTGCCAGCAGCCCGGGACTAGCGGGGGTGGAGACCCAGTACTTC
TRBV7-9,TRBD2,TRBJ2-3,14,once,CASSPSSGGDTQYF,TGTGCCAGCAGCCCTTCTAGCGGGGGGGATACGCAGTATTTT
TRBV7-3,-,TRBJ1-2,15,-,CASSLTPGAMGGYTF,TGTGCCAGCAGCTTAACGCCGGGGGCGATGGGGGGCTACACCTTC
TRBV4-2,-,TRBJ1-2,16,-,CASSQDLASLYYGYTF,TGTGCCAGCAGCCAAGATTTGGCCAGCTTATACTATGGCTACACCTTC
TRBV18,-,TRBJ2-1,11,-,CASSPDAEQFF,TGTGCCAGCTCACCAGACGCTGAGCAGTTCTTC
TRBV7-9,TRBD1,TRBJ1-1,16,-,CASSLDRGQGRTEAFF,TGTGCCAGCAGCTTAGACAGGGGGCAGGGAAGGACTGAAGCTTTCTTT
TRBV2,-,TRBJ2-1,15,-,CASSGGATRNNEQFF,TGTGCCAGCAGTGGGGGAGCTACTAGGAACAATGAGCAGTTCTTC
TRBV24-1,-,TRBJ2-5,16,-,CATSARLGRASETQYF,TGTGCCACCAGTGCCCGATTAGGTCGGGCCTCGGAGACCCAGTACTTC
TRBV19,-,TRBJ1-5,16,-,CASSIWSPPPGQPQHF,TGTGCCAGTAGTATATGGAGTCCCCCACCGGGACAGCCCCAGCATTTT
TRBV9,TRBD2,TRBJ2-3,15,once,CASSTSSGVLDTQYF,TGTGCCAGCAGCACCTCTAGCGGGGTCTTAGATACGCAGTATTTT
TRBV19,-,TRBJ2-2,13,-,CASSIPGTGELFF,TGTGCCAGTAGTATCCCCGGGACCGGGGAGCTGTTTTTT
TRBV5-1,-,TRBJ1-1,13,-,CASSLIGSTEAFF,TGCGCCAGCAGCTTAATAGGAAGCACTGAAGCTTTCTTT
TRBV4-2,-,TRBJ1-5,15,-,CASSQDELRVQPQHF,TGTGCCAGCAGCCAAGACGAACTCAGGGTTCAGCCCCAGCATTTT
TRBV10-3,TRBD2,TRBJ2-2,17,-,CAISESILAGARRELFF,TGTGCCATCAGTGAGTCAATACTAGCGGGGGCCCGTAGAGAGCTGTTTTTT
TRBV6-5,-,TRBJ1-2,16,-,CASSYSNLVLGYGYTF,TGTGCCAGCAGTTACTCGAATTTGGTCCTGGGATATGGCTACACCTTC
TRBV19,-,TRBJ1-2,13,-,CASSSRGSYGYTF,TGTGCCAGTAGTAGCCGGGGATCCTATGGCTACACCTTC
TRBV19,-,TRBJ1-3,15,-,CASTPPPHSGNTIYF,TGTGCCAGTACCCCTCCCCCTCACTCTGGAAACACCATATATTTT
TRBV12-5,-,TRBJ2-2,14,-,CASGLGRDTGELFF,TGTGCTAGTGGTTTGGGACGAGACACCGGGGAGCTGTTTTTT